These 9 T cell receptor beta chains originate from one sample sequenced in a study of T cell responses to AZD1222 COVID-19 vaccine. TCRdb's table, derived via immunoSEQ multiplex PCR, lists solely in-frame clones and lacks some. The table lists around 110,000 clones, about 90% of them singletons. Here the sequenced sample was peripheral blood, taken on day 0 of AZD1222 vaccination. These TCRs come from an adult in good health.

The V gene is TRBV3-1 (or the pseudogene TRBV3-2), the J gene TRBJ1-2, with D possibly TRBD1 on 5 matching bases. The V and J ends lost 4 bases and 6 bases respectively, with 12 bases between them. This CDR3 is built from 13 residues. From germline, CDR1 is LGHDT and CDR2 YNNKEL (reference sequence). CDR3 amino acids: CASSPTGTHGYTF. The CDR3 bases are TGTGCCAGCAGCCCGACCGGGACGCATGGCTACACCTTC.

This chain uses TRBV9 with TRBJ2-2; unclear D gene. The germline gives CDR1 SGDLS, CDR2 YYNGEE. V lost 5 bases to trimming and J lost 1 base, with 6 bases between them. CDR3 length: 13 residues. The CDR3 sequence is CASRSGNTGELFF. Written as DNA, the CDR3 is TGTGCCAGCAGGTCAGGGAACACCGGGGAGCTGTTTTTT. The full variable domain, rest sourced from reference TRBV9 and TRBJ2-2, is DSGVTQTPKHLITATGQRVTLRCSPRSGDLSVYWYQQSLDQGLQFLIQYYNGEERAKGNILERFSAQQFPDLHSELNLSSLELGDSALYFCASRSGNTGELFFGEGSRLTVL.

This clone showed up just once. The V and J genes are TRBV18 and TRBJ1-4; D unclear. This CDR3 has 15 amino acids. CDR1 and CDR2 (germline): KGHSH, LQKENI. The V end lost 3 bases, the J end lost 4 bases, and 12 bases lay between the germline ends. The CDR3 DNA is TGTGCCAGCTCACCCCCAGGCGCCCTTAATGAAAAACTGTTTTTT. This translates into CASSPPGALNEKLFF.

J is TRBJ2-7 and V is TRBV4-1; 7 bases are shared with TRBD2. The CDR3 is made up of 14 amino acids. With V trimmed by 3 bases and J by 1 base, 3 bases remained unmatched. Per the germline V gene, CDR1 is MGHRA and CDR2 is YSYEKL. The CDR3 DNA reads TGCGCCAGCAGCCATGGGCGGGGGTCCTACGAGCAGTACTTC. It specifies CASSHGRGSYEQYF.

This rearrangement joins TRBV18 to TRBJ1-3, with 10 bases fitting TRBD1. The CDR3 loop spans 15 amino acids. Germline CDR1 reads KGHSH; CDR2 reads LQKENI. Trimming cost V 3 bases and J 4 bases; bases outside gene matches: 3. The CDR3 reads CASSPGTGAGNTIYF. The CDR3 DNA reads TGTGCCAGCTCACCGGGGACAGGGGCCGGAAACACCATATATTTT.

This clone has just a few counts. V and J are TRBV13 and TRBJ2-2, with 7 bases lining up with TRBD1. The J segment lost 6 bases and the V segment lost 4 bases, leaving 5 bases of the junction unmatched. Germline V gives CDR1 PRHDT, CDR2 FYEKMQ (reference sequence). The CDR3 contains 14 residues. CDR3 sequence: CASSSTGEPGELFF. As DNA, the CDR3 is TGTGCCAGCAGCTCTACAGGGGAACCCGGGGAGCTGTTTTTT.

The rearrangement joins TRBV10-3 to TRBJ2-1, with 10 bases fitting TRBD2. Germline-derived CDR1 and CDR2 are ENHRY and SYGVKD. J lost 4 bases, V lost 6 bases, and 9 bases had no gene match. The CDR3 runs 16 residues. CDR3 sequence (DNA): TGTGCCATCAGATCTTCCCTAGCGGGGGATTACAATGAGCAGTTCTTC. Its protein is CAIRSSLAGDYNEQFF.

This sequence joins TRBV6-5 and TRBJ1-2; D is perhaps TRBD1 (5 bases). This CDR3 region has 14 residues. CDR1 MNHEY and CDR2 SVGAGI come from the germline V gene. Trimming pared 6 bases from V and 8 bases from J, leaving 19 bases between. CDR3 amino acids: CASSTFNRSPGYTF. For the CDR3, the DNA is TGTGCCAGCAGCACATTTAACAGGTCTCCGGGCTACACCTTC.

V gene TRBV2 combines with J gene TRBJ2-7; no clear D. Per the germline V gene, CDR1 is SNHLY and CDR2 is FYNNEI. This CDR3 is 14 amino acids long. V shed 8 bases and J shed 5 bases, with 19 bases lying between them. The CDR3 DNA sequence: TGTGCCAGCTGTTCCGGGCCCGGCGGCAACGAGCAGTACTTC. Its translation: CASCSGPGGNEQYF.